A selection of T cell receptor beta chains follows, all from one sample in a study of control samples from healthy donors and cancer patients. Libraries were prepared by immunoSEQ multiplex PCR; TCRdb keeps only in-frame clonotypes and omits some of them. Of 85,000 to 95,000 clones in the sample, about four fifths were seen once. The sample taken for sequencing was blood. The receptors shown here come from a woman aged 55-70 years in good health. The conserved cysteine and the conserved F or W are not part of the CDR3 here.

j_call v_call cdr3_aa
TRBJ2-3 TRBV29-1 SSGGLGTDTQY
TRBJ1-1 TRBV7-9 ASSLGGWGTEAF
TRBJ2-5 TRBV5-1 ASSFVQPRETQY
TRBJ2-2 TRBV9 ASSAWGSGANTGELF
TRBJ1-2 TRBV19 ASSPTSRHNYT
TRBJ1-2 TRBV7-2 ASRPGTVHHYT
TRBJ2-7 TRBV14 ASSDRQGPYEQY
TRBJ2-3 TRBV6-1 ASGGKGLANPNFVNTQY
TRBJ2-1 TRBV7-9 ASSLVRSGSNEQF
TRBJ2-1 TRBV2 ASSEYSGSFSYNEQF
TRBJ2-2 TRBV10-3 ATRDTGELF
TRBJ2-2 TRBV12-3/TRBV12-4 AIRGPGELF
TRBJ2-7 TRBV19 ASSRSYGAGLSYEQY
TRBJ2-7 TRBV4-1 ASSQGQGPSYEQY
TRBJ1-5 TRBV11-2 ASSLGGQQNQPQH
TRBJ2-7 TRBV9 ASSKLADPRGEQY
TRBJ1-5 TRBV2 ASTRRGQGSQPQH
TRBJ1-3 TRBV6-5 ASSSGFSGNTIY
TRBJ1-5 TRBV15 ATSSQGGNNQPQH
TRBJ1-5 TRBV7-2 ASSLGRQGQPQH
TRBJ2-7 TRBV6-2/TRBV6-3 ASSYPASGGARDEQY
TRBJ1-1 TRBV19 ASSTRQGRWEAF
TRBJ1-4 TRBV20-1 SASFQKLF
TRBJ1-4 TRBV5-1 ASRGVEKLF
TRBJ1-5 TRBV28 ASRLGQIGNQPQH
TRBJ2-7 TRBV10-1 ASSPDGYEQY
TRBJ1-1 TRBV5-5 ASSLGPGRTNTEAF
TRBJ1-1 TRBV6-1 ASSDGPETEAF
TRBJ1-5 TRBV28 ASRTGAGGFKSNQPQH
TRBJ1-4 TRBV29-1 SARQGTATNEKLF
TRBJ2-5 TRBV28 ASSSGTKSFGKTQY